Each of the 13 T cell receptor beta chains below was sequenced from the same sample in a study of shared clonotypes between healthy human individuals. Sequenced by immunoSEQ multiplex PCR; TCRdb stores in-frame clones only, minus some. The table lists some 1.5 million clones, approximately 98% of them singletons, with less than 0.55% in the top ten. Sequencing was done on a sample of naive CD4+ T cells sorted from blood. Indicated subset: CD45RA+ positively selected. The receptors originated from a man younger than 40 in good health.

The chain links TRBV18 to TRBJ2-3; tentatively, D is TRBD2 (7 bases). Germline values: CDR1 KGHSH, CDR2 LQKENI. With 3 bases removed from V and 1 base from J, the gap between germline ends came to 17 bases. The CDR3 has 17 residues. Here the CDR3 reads CASSPYGGGSGTDTQYF. The CDR3 DNA is TGTGCCAGCTCACCCTATGGGGGCGGGAGTGGCACAGATACGCAGTATTTT.

This rearrangement joins TRBV15 to TRBJ2-7; 11 positions match TRBD1. V lost 5 bases and J lost 6; bases outside the gene matches: 3. Germline-derived CDR1 and CDR2 are LNHNV and YYDKDF (reference sequence). The CDR3 contains 13 residues. The CDR3 DNA follows: TGTGCCACCAGCTTGGACAGGGGGCTCGAGCAGTACTTC. This translates into CATSLDRGLEQYF.

This chain links TRBV6-6 with TRBJ1-5, with D possibly matching TRBD1 (5 bases). The CDR3 runs to 14 residues. Trimming took off 2 bases at V and 8 bases at J, with 13 bases between the two ends. From germline, CDR1 is MNHNY and CDR2 SVGAGI (reference sequence). The CDR3 loop reads CASSYPGHSEPQHF. The DNA for the CDR3 is TGTGCCAGCAGTTACCCCGGACATTCCGAGCCCCAGCATTTT.

The chain uses TRBV5-4 and TRBJ2-7; no firm D call. The germline gives CDR1 SGHNT, CDR2 YYREEE (reference sequence). This CDR3 is built from 15 residues. Deletions cut 0 bases from V and 5 bases from J, with 15 bases between. DNA for the CDR3: TGTGCCAGCAGCTTGGCCCAGATGAGAGGCCACGAGCAGTACTTC. Translated: CASSLAQMRGHEQYF.

J is TRBJ1-5 and V is TRBV2; D is unresolved. The CDR3 totals 14 residues. Trimming stripped 4 bases from V and 4 bases from J, with 11 bases between. The germline V gene encodes CDR1 SNHLY and CDR2 FYNNEI. The CDR3 DNA is TGTGCCAGCAGTGGGGCCTTGGGAAATCAGCCCCAGCATTTT. This gives the protein CASSGALGNQPQHF.

A remark on this clone: Other DNA sequences of this sample code for an identical CDR3. This chain uses TRBV9 with TRBJ2-3; the D gene is possibly TRBD2 (6 bases). The V gene lost 0 bases and the J gene lost 1 base, with 9 bases spanning the gap. The CDR3 consists of 15 residues. Germline V gene data show CDR1 as SGDLS and CDR2 as YYNGEE. The CDR3 DNA reads as TGTGCCAGCAGCGTAGACGGGAGAGGCACAGATACGCAGTATTTT. It specifies CASSVDGRGTDTQYF.

V and J are TRBV4-1 and TRBJ1-2, with D unclear. The V and J ends lost 5 bases and 3 bases respectively, with 22 bases between them. CDR3 length: 17 amino acids. Germline loops: CDR1 MGHRA, CDR2 YSYEKL. CDR3 protein: CASSNPPRQTRDYGYTF. CDR3 DNA: TGCGCCAGCAGCAACCCCCCACGGCAGACGAGGGACTATGGCTACACCTTC.

The chain uses TRBV19 and TRBJ2-1; D may be TRBD1 or TRBD2 (5 bases each). The CDR3 is made up of 13 amino acids. V was trimmed by 1 base and J by 5 bases, leaving 6 bases between them. CDR1 is LNHDA, CDR2 SQIVND, per germline (reference sequence). In DNA, the CDR3 is TGTGCCAGTAGTATAGTGGGGGACAATGAGCAGTTCTTC. Its translation is CASSIVGDNEQFF.

The chain recombines TRBV2 with TRBJ2-7; a weak D match, TRBD1 (7 bases). This CDR3 has 15 residues. CDR1 and CDR2 from the germline V gene are SNHLY and FYNNEI. V lost 7 bases, J lost 1 base, and 17 bases lay in between. CDR3 nucleotides: TGTGCCAGCACAAAGCCGCAGGGGGGATCCTACGAGCAGTACTTC. It yields the protein CASTKPQGGSYEQYF.

V gene TRBV18 combines with J gene TRBJ2-1; TRBD2 agrees at 7 bases. This CDR3 spans 13 amino acids. Germline V gene sequence: CDR1 KGHSH, CDR2 LQKENI. V lost 3 bases, J lost 4 bases, and 0 bases stayed unmatched. The CDR3 sequence is CASSPREYNEQFF. DNA for the CDR3: TGTGCCAGCTCACCGCGGGAGTACAATGAGCAGTTCTTC.

This chain uses TRBV7-6 with TRBJ1-3, with a possible D match to TRBD1 (5 bases). There are 17 residues in the CDR3. The V end lost 1 base, the J end lost 0 bases, and 13 bases lay between the germline ends. Per germline, CDR1 SGHVS and CDR2 FNYEAQ. The CDR3 here is CASSLGAGTLSGNTIYF. CDR3 bases: TGTGCCAGCAGCTTAGGGGCAGGGACCCTCTCTGGAAACACCATATATTTT. Full variable domain (remainder filled in from reference TRBV7-6 and TRBJ1-3): GAGVSQSPRYKVTKRGQDVALRCDPISGHVSLYWYRQALGQGPEFLTYFNYEAQQDKSGLPNDRFSAERPEGSISTLTIQRTEQRDSAMYRCASSLGAGTLSGNTIYFGEGSWLTVV.

The chain links TRBV5-1 to TRBJ2-2, with TRBD2 identical over 12 bases. Germline-derived CDR1 and CDR2 are SGHRS and YFSETQ. With 7 bases clipped from V and 4 bases from J, the junction kept 8 bases outside the gene matches. The CDR3 is 16 residues long. The CDR3 coding sequence is TGCGCCAGCGATTCAGGACTAGCGGGAATCACCGGGGAGCTGTTTTTT. As protein: CASDSGLAGITGELFF.

This rearrangement joins TRBV11-3 to TRBJ1-2, with 8 bases lining up with TRBD1. Losses at the gene ends were 11 bases for V and 8 bases for J; bases not matched to a gene: 25. The germline gives CDR1 SGHNT, CDR2 YENEEA. The CDR3 has 17 residues. The CDR3 region is CAEKAPVAGGPSGGYTF. The CDR3 region has the DNA TGTGCCGAAAAAGCACCAGTAGCAGGGGGCCCTTCGGGGGGCTACACCTTC.